The next 5 T cell receptor beta chains were all read from a single sample in a study of T cell repertoires in cytomegalovirus infection (dated by TCRdb to about 2019). This sample was sequenced with an Illumina HiSeq 1500. TCRdb reran the public reads through fastp at Q25 and MiXCR, keeping productive beta chains. Merged by CDR3 protein, the rows form single entries marked with the most common genes and DNA. This sample comprises over 300,000 distinct CDR3 sequences, about 17% of them detected only once. 12% of the sample is taken by the ten largest. The sequenced sample consisted of PBMCs. Source of these receptors: a human donor in good health (CMV status not recorded). Some clones in this sample may be carry-over from other donors' samples.

V is TRBV24-1 and J is TRBJ2-3; 9 bases fit TRBD1. The CDR3 loop spans 14 amino acids. J was trimmed by 4 bases and V by 9 bases; bases with no gene match: 7. Germline V lookup: CDR1 KGHDR, CDR2 SFDVKD. CDR3 protein: CATWAGQGSDTQYF. The CDR3 DNA is TGTGCCACCTGGGCGGGACAGGGATCAGATACGCAGTATTTT.

This clonotype appeared a few times. The chain joins TRBV20-1 to TRBJ2-7, with 7 bases fitting TRBD2. The CDR3 has 12 residues. Germline V lookup: CDR1 DFQATT, CDR2 SNEGSKA (reference sequence). J was trimmed by 3 bases and V by 3 bases; bases with no gene match: 2. CDR3 coding DNA: TGCAGTGCTAGGCCGGGAGGCTACGAGCAGTACTTC. It is translated as CSARPGGYEQYF.

This clonotype appeared a few times. The rearrangement links TRBV20-1 to TRBJ1-6; D is uncertain. There are 14 residues in the CDR3. Trimming stripped 6 bases from V and 9 bases from J, with 18 bases between. CDR1 and CDR2 from the germline V gene are DFQATT and SNEGSKA (reference sequence). The CDR3 nucleotides are TGCAGTGCCAGCCCAGGCCTCAGTACTTCACCCCTCCACTTT. Its translation is CSASPGLSTSPLHF.

This clonotype was seen only a few times. V is TRBV5-6 and J is TRBJ1-5, with a weak D call TRBD1 (5 bases). In germline, CDR1 is SGHDT, CDR2 YYEEEE. The germline V and J ends were trimmed by 2 bases and 9 bases, with 15 bases remaining between them. CDR3 length: 14 amino acids. Here the CDR3 DNA reads TGTGCCAGCAGCTTTGGCCAGGGCAAGAGGCCCCAGCATTTT. Protein sequence: CASSFGQGKRPQHF.

This chain connects TRBV5-4 to TRBJ2-6, with TRBD1 identical over 9 bases. The CDR3 is made up of 19 amino acids. Per germline, CDR1 SGHNT and CDR2 YYREEE (reference sequence). J lost 1 base, V lost 4 bases, and 12 bases had no gene match. This chain's CDR3 is CASSTINTGGASGANVLTF. CDR3 DNA sequence: TGTGCCAGCAGCACGATCAACACAGGGGGCGCGTCTGGGGCCAACGTCCTGACTTTC.